One TCR beta chain is described in this entry. These data originate in a study of blood T cell repertoires in COVID-19. Turning to the study itself: Sources were T cells, B-cell-depleted T cells, or PBMCs; the material itself was cDNA or gDNA.

As handled by the study authors: Scientists estimated how many nucleated cells there were by amplifying reference gene primers. The table came from immunoSEQ multiplex PCR; TCRdb's copy has only in-frame clones and leaves some out. V and J calls and clone size are given by that table; D and trimming were obtained from the DNA. The sample carries around 230,000 clones, around four fifths recorded once. The CDR3 totals 14 residues. The V and J ends lost 2 bases and 10 bases respectively, with 18 bases between them. Germline V CDR1 and CDR2: GTSNPN, SVGIG (reference sequence). The origin of this receptor is an older woman with active or convalescent COVID-19. This chain links TRBV30 with TRBJ1-5; possibly TRBD1 for D (5 bases). Sequencing input: peripheral blood. CDR3 nucleotide sequence: TGTGCCTGGAGTCCAGCAGGTCCCAGGGAACCCCAGCATTTT. It is translated as CAWSPAGPREPQHF.